This T cell receptor (beta chain) was captured in a study of OX40 agonist ivuxolimab in advanced cancers. This CDR3 is built from 16 residues. Trimming took 5 bases from V and 3 from J, leaving 19 bases between them. Germline V gene data show CDR1 as SGHTA and CDR2 as FQGNSA. Study observations and caveats: Certain nonresponders likewise exhibited a low normalized T-cell clonal expansion.

Note on this clone: Its antigen is as yet unknown.

Data came from immunoSEQ multiplex PCR; TCRdb stores just in-frame clones and leaves some out. The sample contains tens of thousands of clones, roughly 94% of which appear only once. Material: CD4+ or CD8+ T cells sorted from blood, obtained in a trial of the OX40 agonist ivuxolimab. This chain links TRBV7-2 with TRBJ2-5, with unresolved D. The TCR originated in an adult with an advanced solid tumor such as melanoma, head and neck, liver or kidney cancer. CDR3 nucleotide sequence: TGTGCCAGCAGCCCCTGGCCCGAGTCTGATGAAGAGACCCAGTACTTC. This translates into CASSPWPESDEETQYF.